What follows describes a single T cell receptor (beta chain). The target antigen is unknown. Stated treatment: 15 to 20 received Ad26.COV2.S at low or high dose, single or two shots; several received placebo; per-sample allocation not given. Repertoires come from day 63 after the first vaccine or placebo injection. This specimen comes from a study of Ad26.COV2.S vaccination and SARS-CoV-2 variants. For the study at large: In the study, Ad26.COV2.S was injected intramuscularly once, or twice 56 days apart. The study, taken as a whole, reports: Responses of T cells in total may have been underestimated by the TCR breadth and depth analyses. Those who received the vaccine showed greater spike-specific TCR breadth than those given placebo.

CDR1 and CDR2 (germline): LGHNA, YNFKEQ. Trimming removed 3 bases at V and 4 bases at J, with 15 bases between. There are 15 residues in the CDR3. Sequencing used immunoSEQ multiplex PCR; TCRdb keeps in-frame clones, though not all of them. The sample gives a few hundred thousand clones, roughly 91% of which show up once; roughly 3.6% is in the top ten. The chain carries TRBV4-2 and TRBJ1-1, with a weak D call TRBD1 (5 bases). Specimen: peripheral blood, collected in a trial of Ad26.COV2.S vaccine versus placebo. This TCR was recovered from a person between 18 and 65 years old who received the Ad26.COV2.S COVID-19 vaccine or a placebo. CDR3 nucleotides: TGTGCCAGCAGCCACCGGGTCGATAGGGGCACTGAAGCTTTCTTT. Its translation: CASSHRVDRGTEAFF.